This entry describes one T cell receptor beta chain. V dropped 5 bases and J dropped 3 bases, with 16 bases sitting between them. The CDR3 totals 15 residues. Germline CDR1 and CDR2: SGHTS and YDEGEE. This record belongs to a study of siplizumab effects on memory and regulatory T cells. Some clones are missing from TCRdb's copy, which holds only in-frame ones; the method was immunoSEQ multiplex PCR. This sample has some 97,000 clones, with approximately 91% found just once. The rearrangement joins TRBV5-8 to TRBJ2-3, with D maybe TRBD2 (6 bases). Source material: CD4+ T cells sorted from blood. This TCR was recovered from a human donor in good health. The CDR3 protein is CASSWAGKGTDTQYF. In DNA, the CDR3 is TGTGCCAGCAGTTGGGCGGGGAAAGGGACAGATACGCAGTATTTT.